One T cell receptor beta chain is described in this entry. From germline, CDR1 is SGHTA and CDR2 FQGTGA. The CDR3 is made up of 14 amino acids. Trimming took 5 bases from V and 1 from J, leaving 12 bases between them. Alongside a J-beta primer mix, a sample-barcoded 5' primer served in a second PCR lasting about 7 to 11 cycles. TCRdb re-analysed the 5' RACE reads in MiXCR, keeping a single row per CDR3 protein. The sample shows about 930,000 distinct CDR3 sequences, about 29% of them seen only once. The data were obtained in a study of blood T cells in healthy people across ages. Isolation recovered at least 6.5 million PBMCs from every sample. These data also formed part of another study, on T cells of mothers and their children. From that paper: For each mother, over 10 million TCR beta CDR3 reads were obtained, and for each child, around 3.1 million.

The receptor was isolated from a woman in her thirties or forties in good health. Sequenced input: blood. The chain employs TRBV7-3 and TRBJ2-7, with a tentative D call TRBD1 (5 bases). The CDR3 region is CASSPSRASYEQYF. The CDR3 coding sequence is TGTGCCAGCAGCCCATCCAGGGCGTCCTACGAGCAGTACTTC.